These 18 T cell receptor beta chains were sequenced from one sample in a study of T cell repertoires in cytomegalovirus infection. TCRdb recomputed calls from the reads with MiXCR, one row per CDR3 protein. The data contain 200,000 to 300,000 distinct CDR3 sequences, 9.1% of them seen just once; the ten biggest clones take up about 16%. Material: PBMCs. The receptors shown here come from a human donor in good health (CMV status not recorded). Some clones in this sample may be carry-over from other donors' samples.

This clonotype was seen ten or more times. The rearrangement links TRBV7-2 to TRBJ1-2; 8 nucleotides line up with TRBD1. J gave up 5 bases and V 5 bases, and 10 bases lay outside the gene matches. The CDR3 length is 15 residues. CDR1 and CDR2 from the germline V gene are SGHTA and FQGNSA. The CDR3 DNA sequence: TGTGCCAGCAGCCTGGGAGACAGGGGAAGATATGGCTACACCTTC. It specifies CASSLGDRGRYGYTF.

This clonotype was counted many times. This chain joins TRBV7-2 and TRBJ2-7, with D possibly called TRBD1 or TRBD2 (5 bases each). V dropped 4 bases and J dropped 3 bases, with 16 bases sitting between them. Germline V gives CDR1 SGHTA, CDR2 FQGNSA. This CDR3 has 15 amino acids. CDR3 loop: CASSWRTWGLYEQYF. DNA for the CDR3: TGTGCCAGCAGCTGGAGGACATGGGGCCTCTACGAGCAGTACTTC.

The table lists this clonotype with many counts. The rearrangement joins TRBV4-3 to TRBJ2-2; perhaps TRBD2 as D (6 bases). The CDR3 has 15 amino acids. Per germline, CDR1 LGHNA and CDR2 YSLEER. V lost 0 bases to trimming and J lost 4 bases, with 9 bases between them. The CDR3: CASSQEWGGTGELFF. The CDR3 bases are TGCGCCAGCAGCCAAGAATGGGGAGGCACCGGGGAGCTGTTTTTT.

This clonotype showed up many times. V is TRBV7-2 and J is TRBJ1-1; TRBD1 matches at 9 bases. The CDR3 is made up of 15 amino acids. With 4 bases clipped from V and 7 bases from J, the junction kept 10 bases outside the gene matches. Germline CDR1 reads SGHTA; CDR2 reads FQGNSA. CDR3: CASSWDGTGFGEAFF. CDR3 DNA: TGTGCCAGCAGCTGGGACGGGACAGGGTTCGGTGAAGCTTTCTTT. Looking up the rest from reference TRBV7-2 and TRBJ1-1 gives the full variable domain: GAGVSQSPSNKVTEKGKDVELRCDPISGHTALYWYRQSLGQGLEFLIYFQGNSAPDKSGLPSDRFSAERTGGSVSTLTIQRTQQEDSAVYLCASSWDGTGFGEAFFGQGTRLTVV.

This clonotype was detected many times. The V and J genes are TRBV28 and TRBJ1-4; TRBD1 agrees at 7 bases. Germline trimming cut 6 bases from V and 0 bases from J; bases unmatched to any gene: 7. The CDR3 has 16 residues. Germline V lookup: CDR1 MDHEN, CDR2 SYDVKM. As DNA, the CDR3 is TGTGCCAGCAGAGTGACAGGGAGTTCAACTAATGAAAAACTGTTTTTT. The encoded protein is CASRVTGSSTNEKLFF. Drawing the rest from reference TRBV28 and TRBJ1-4, the complete variable domain is DVKVTQSSRYLVKRTGEKVFLECVQDMDHENMFWYRQDPGLGLRLIYFSYDVKMKEKGDIPEGYSVSREKKERFSLILESASTNQTSMYLCASRVTGSSTNEKLFFGSGTQLSVL.

The sample holds many counts of this clonotype. The chain employs TRBV7-2 and TRBJ2-7; maybe TRBD1 (7 bases). V was pared by 6 bases and J by 2 bases, with 17 bases between. CDR1 is SGHTA, CDR2 FQGNSA, per germline. This CDR3 is 15 amino acids long. CDR3 coding DNA: TGTGCCAGCAGGCGAGGAGGGGGACAGCCCTACGAGCAGTACTTC. Protein product: CASRRGGGQPYEQYF.

This clonotype was recorded many times. The chain is built from TRBV11-2 and TRBJ2-7, with 11 bases lining up with TRBD1. The V gene's germline CDR1 is SGHAT and CDR2 FQNNGV. Trimming took 5 bases from V and 4 from J; bases not matched to a gene: 7. The CDR3 has 15 amino acids. CDR3 residues: CASSARTGGAYEQYF. CDR3 DNA: TGTGCCAGCAGCGCTCGGACAGGGGGCGCGTACGAGCAGTACTTC.

The chain couples TRBV6-2 or TRBV6-3 to TRBJ2-1; a possible D gene is TRBD2 (6 bases). The CDR3 consists of 14 residues. CDR1 and CDR2 (germline): MNHEY, SVGEGT. The V and J ends lost 5 bases and 4 bases respectively, with 12 bases between them. CDR3 sequence (DNA): TGTGCCAGCAGTACCCGGGACTTATACAATGAGCAGTTCTTC. This gives the protein CASSTRDLYNEQFF.

The sample holds many counts of this clonotype. CDR3 in amino acids: CASSSNRDSLSYEQYF. As DNA, the CDR3 is TGTGCCAGCAGCAGCAACCGGGACAGCCTCTCCTACGAGCAGTACTTC. The V call is TRBV12-3 or TRBV12-4, the J call TRBJ2-7, with TRBD1 matching over 7 bases. Trimming removed 6 bases from V and 0 bases from J; junction bases left unmatched: 11. The CDR3 spans 16 residues.

This clonotype was counted once. The chain combines TRBV12-5 with TRBJ2-3, with D unresolved. Trimming left V 1 base short and J 2 bases short, with 4 bases between. From germline, CDR1 is LGHNT and CDR2 FRNRAP. This CDR3 is 13 amino acids long. In DNA form, the CDR3 reads TGTGCTAGTGGTTTGGAATACACAGATACGCAGTATTTT. Its translation: CASGLEYTDTQYF.

The V gene is TRBV11-2, the J gene TRBJ1-1; 10 bases are a match to TRBD1. In germline, CDR1 is SGHAT, CDR2 FQNNGV. This CDR3 has 15 amino acids. V lost 5 bases and J lost 4; bases outside the gene matches: 7. As DNA, the CDR3 is TGTGCCAGCAGCGCGAGGGACAGGGGTGTCACTGAAGCTTTCTTT. Protein product: CASSARDRGVTEAFF.

Many counts were recorded for this clonotype. The chain uses TRBV27 and TRBJ1-2, with D possibly TRBD1 on 5 matching bases. Trimming stripped 3 bases from V and 8 bases from J, with 13 bases between. The CDR3 runs 13 residues. The germline CDR1 and CDR2 sequences are MNHEY and SMNVEV (reference sequence). CDR3 sequence: CASSFSQGVGYTF. In DNA, the CDR3 is TGTGCCAGCAGTTTTTCCCAGGGAGTAGGCTACACCTTC.

The chain has TRBV12-3 or TRBV12-4 and TRBJ2-1; 14 bases are shared with TRBD2. This CDR3 is built from 16 residues. With 4 bases clipped from V and 8 bases from J, the junction kept 7 bases outside the gene matches. CDR3 sequence reads: CASSWGTSGSRDEQFF. CDR3 bases: TGTGCCAGCAGTTGGGGGACTAGCGGGAGTCGCGATGAGCAGTTCTTC.

This clonotype was detected a few times. The chain recombines TRBV25-1 with TRBJ1-6; no clear D. This CDR3 spans 12 amino acids. The ends were cut back, 2 bases at V and 10 bases at J, with 6 bases in the middle. The V gene's germline CDR1 is MGHDK and CDR2 SYGVNS. DNA of the CDR3: TGTGCCAGCAGTGAAGGGATCTCACCCCTCCACTTT. This codes for CASSEGISPLHF.

The V and J genes are TRBV20-1 and TRBJ2-5; D call uncertain. V lost 5 bases and J lost 1, with 5 bases in between. Germline values: CDR1 DFQATT, CDR2 SNEGSKA (reference sequence). The CDR3 sequence is 11 residues long. The CDR3 region is CSASPQETQYF. The CDR3 bases are TGCAGTGCTTCACCCCAAGAGACCCAGTACTTC.

The chain combines TRBV20-1 with TRBJ2-3; maybe TRBD2 (5 bases). Germline V gene sequence: CDR1 DFQATT, CDR2 SNEGSKA (reference sequence). Trimming took 0 bases from V and 3 from J, leaving 10 bases between them. The CDR3 totals 14 residues. In DNA, the CDR3 is TGCAGTGCTAGAGAACCCCGGGGAACAGATACGCAGTATTTT. It yields the protein CSAREPRGTDTQYF.

In this sample, this clonotype turned up many times. This chain connects TRBV7-2 to TRBJ1-2; D is ambiguous. The CDR3 totals 14 residues. Trimming shortened V by 2 bases and J by 8 bases, and 15 bases separated the two germline ends. Germline loops: CDR1 SGHTA, CDR2 FQGNSA. The CDR3 region is CASSLRTDPSGYTF. CDR3 nucleotide sequence: TGTGCCAGCAGCTTAAGGACGGACCCTTCCGGCTACACCTTC. Using reference TRBV7-2 and TRBJ1-2 for the parts outside the CDR3, the full variable domain is GAGVSQSPSNKVTEKGKDVELRCDPISGHTALYWYRQSLGQGLEFLIYFQGNSAPDKSGLPSDRFSAERTGGSVSTLTIQRTQQEDSAVYLCASSLRTDPSGYTFGSGTRLTVV.

The rearrangement links TRBV29-1 to TRBJ2-1, with 12 bases that match TRBD2. This CDR3 is 15 amino acids long. CDR1 and CDR2 from the germline V gene are SQVTM and ANQGSEA. The trim removed 6 bases at V and 4 bases at J, leaving 7 bases unmatched. As DNA, the CDR3 is TGCAGCGTCGCTAGCGGGGGGGCCTTATACAATGAGCAGTTCTTC. Its translation is CSVASGGALYNEQFF.